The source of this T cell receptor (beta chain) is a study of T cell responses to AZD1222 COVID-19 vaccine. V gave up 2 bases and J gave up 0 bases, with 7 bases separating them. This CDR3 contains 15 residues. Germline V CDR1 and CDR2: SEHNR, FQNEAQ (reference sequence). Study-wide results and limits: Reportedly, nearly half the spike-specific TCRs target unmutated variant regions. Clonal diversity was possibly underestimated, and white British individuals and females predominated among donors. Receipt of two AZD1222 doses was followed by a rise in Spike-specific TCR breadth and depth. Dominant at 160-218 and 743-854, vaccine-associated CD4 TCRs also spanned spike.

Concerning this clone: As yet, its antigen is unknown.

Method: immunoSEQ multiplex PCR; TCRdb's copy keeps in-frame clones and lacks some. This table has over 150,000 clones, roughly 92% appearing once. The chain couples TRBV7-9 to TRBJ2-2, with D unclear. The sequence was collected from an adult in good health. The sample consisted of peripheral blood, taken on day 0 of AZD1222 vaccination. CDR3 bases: TGTGCCAGCAGCTTATTAGGCACGAACACCGGGGAGCTGTTTTTT. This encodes CASSLLGTNTGELFF.